This TCR beta chain was retrieved from a study of blood T cells in healthy people across ages. Overall study findings and caveats: Both naive CD4+ cell counts and diversity were greater in long-lived donors than in aged donors.

This CDR3 is built from 12 residues. Trimming took off 7 bases at V and 3 bases at J, with 10 bases between the two ends. Germline V gives CDR1 SGHDT, CDR2 YYEEEE. A second PCR, run for about 7 to 12 cycles, used a sample-barcoded 5' primer plus a J-beta primer mix. Template switching added a 12-random-nucleotide identifier to every cDNA molecule. Any given sample supplied a minimum of 2.5 million CDR3-containing paired-end reads. Each CDR3 protein gets one entry after TCRdb re-called the 5' RACE reads with MiXCR. Seen here are some 1.8 million distinct CDR3 sequences, roughly two fifths observed once, and the top ten hold more than 20%. Notes on this clonotype: No antigen is known for it.

The sequence derives from a human donor in good health. Sequencing used blood. The chain links TRBV5-6 to TRBJ1-2; D gene uncertain. The CDR3 DNA reads TGTGCCAGCCAGGTCTTCCACTATGGCTACACCTTC. It encodes CASQVFHYGYTF.